This T cell receptor (beta chain) stems from a study of patients and donors after allogeneic stem cell transplantation. TCRdb re-derived calls from the RT-PCR reads in MiXCR, one entry per CDR3 protein. The sample has about a million distinct CDR3 sequences; roughly 18% are singletons. This clonotype has only a few counts. This receptor was taken from a human donor who was either an allogeneic HSCT recipient or a stem cell or donor lymphocyte infusion donor (not recorded which). It is not recorded whose cells these are; they may come from a transplant donor. The specimen sequenced was blood, either unsorted or a sorted T cell fraction (not recorded which).

CDR3 sequence reads: CASSVDPGPTGNTIYF. The CDR3 DNA follows: TGTGCCAGCAGCGTAGACCCAGGTCCCACTGGAAACACCATATATTTT. The rearrangement joins TRBV9 to TRBJ1-3; D gene unclear. Germline CDR1 reads SGDLS; CDR2 reads YYNGEE. The CDR3 is 16 residues long. Trimming removed 0 bases from V and 2 bases from J, with 12 bases in between.